A selection of T cell receptor beta chains follows, all from one sample in a study of T cells in Graves' hyperthyroidism and ophthalmopathy. TCRdb re-analysed the multiplex PCR reads in MiXCR, keeping a single row per CDR3 protein. The sample has about 640,000 distinct CDR3 sequences, under 25% seen once. What was sequenced was blood. The receptors were sampled from a man aged 25 to 40 with Graves' ophthalmopathy. Both conserved end residues are part of each CDR3. The D gene is left open where the match is weak. Rows give clone size only sometimes, using once, few, many, or a class for an expanded clone.

V,D,size,J,DNA,CDR3
TRBV5-4,TRBD1,NA,TRBJ1-2,TGTGCCAGCAGCCGTCCCGGGACAGGGAACTATGGCTACACCTTC,CASSRPGTGNYGYTF
TRBV20-1,NA,NA,TRBJ2-1,TGCAGTGCTGGCTCTTTTTCCTACAATGAGCAGTTCTTC,CSAGSFSYNEQFF
TRBV18,NA,many,TRBJ2-7,TGTGCCAGCTCACCGGGGACCACACCCTACGAGCAGTACTTC,CASSPGTTPYEQYF
TRBV6-1,NA,few,TRBJ2-7,TGTGCCAGCAGGCTGGGACGGTACTCCTACGAGCAGTACTTC,CASRLGRYSYEQYF
TRBV4-2,NA,NA,TRBJ2-7,TGTGCCAGCAGCCAAGCCAGGGAGAGAGGGGAGCAGTACTTC,CASSQARERGEQYF
TRBV4-2,NA,few,TRBJ2-3,TGTGCCAGCAGCCAATGGCGAAGTTCGGGTACGCAGTATTTT,CASSQWRSSGTQYF
TRBV20-1,NA,few,TRBJ1-6,TGCAGTGTCACGAACAGGGCGGCTTCACCCCTCCACTTT,CSVTNRAASPLHF
TRBV19,TRBD1,NA,TRBJ2-7,TGTGCCAGTAGTATAGACGGGACAGGTAACTACGAGCAGTACTTC,CASSIDGTGNYEQYF
TRBV7-7,NA,many,TRBJ2-1,TGTGCTAGCAGCTTGGGGACAGCGGGGCAGTTCTTC,CASSLGTAGQFF
TRBV6-1,NA,few,TRBJ2-7,TGTGCCAGCAGCCTAAAGGGACTGTACGAGCAGTACTTC,CASSLKGLYEQYF
TRBV28,TRBD2,many,TRBJ2-3,TGTGCCAGCAGTGTTAGCGGGAGGGCTAGCACAGATACGCAGTATTTT,CASSVSGRASTDTQYF
TRBV9,TRBD1,NA,TRBJ1-3,TGTGCCAGCAGCGTAGCCGGGACAGGGGGCCCGGGAGGAAACACCATATATTTT,CASSVAGTGGPGGNTIYF
TRBV19,TRBD1,NA,TRBJ1-1,TGTGCCAGTAGTGTCACAGGGGCCAACACTGAAGCTTTCTTT,CASSVTGANTEAFF
TRBV7-9,TRBD2,many,TRBJ2-5,TGTGCCAGCAGCAAGTCGGGACTAGCGGGCGGACCGTCCCAGGAGACCCAGTACTTC,CASSKSGLAGGPSQETQYF
TRBV18,NA,NA,TRBJ2-5,TGTGCCAGCTCACCACAACAACAAGAGACCCAGTACTTC,CASSPQQQETQYF
TRBV5-1,TRBD2,few,TRBJ2-7,TGCGCCAGCAGCTTCGGGACTAGCGGGCTCTACGAGCAGTACTTC,CASSFGTSGLYEQYF
TRBV28,TRBD1,NA,TRBJ1-5,TGTGCCAGCAGTTTTTCATGGGACAGGGACCATAGCAATCAGCCCCAGCATTTT,CASSFSWDRDHSNQPQHF
TRBV27,TRBD1,many,TRBJ1-6,TGTGCCAGCAGTCCCGGCGGACAGGTGATTTCACCCCTCCACTTT,CASSPGGQVISPLHF